The 6 T cell receptor beta chains given below trace back to one sample, sequenced in a study of blood T cell repertoires in COVID-19. Here immunoSEQ multiplex PCR was the method, and the copy in TCRdb shows in-frame clones only, minus some. Of roughly 230,000 clones detected, 70% to 90% appear once; the ten largest clones hold just under 1%. The sequenced material came from peripheral blood. The receptors shown here come from a man aged 40-49 years with acute or convalescent COVID-19.

This chain joins TRBV6-5 and TRBJ2-1; TRBD2 matches at 9 bases. The CDR3 covers 16 residues. The germline V gene encodes CDR1 MNHEY and CDR2 SVGAGI. Trimming took 2 bases from V and 0 from J; bases not matched to a gene: 2. The CDR3 loop reads CASSYGSGSSYNEQFF. The CDR3 region has the DNA TGTGCCAGCAGTTACGGTAGCGGGAGCTCCTACAATGAGCAGTTCTTC.

The chain joins TRBV30 to TRBJ1-2; 9 bases map to TRBD1. V lost 2 bases, J lost 6 bases, and 7 bases stayed unmatched. In germline, CDR1 is GTSNPN, CDR2 SVGIG (reference sequence). CDR3 length equals 14 residues. The DNA for the CDR3 is TGTGCCTGGAGTTCCCGGACAGGGGACCATGGCTACACCTTC. This translates into CAWSSRTGDHGYTF.

This clone has more than one count but fewer than ten. The same CDR3 is also encoded by other DNA sequences in this sample. The CDR3 sequence: CASSLQGLYGYTF. The CDR3 bases are TGTGCCAGCAGTCTCCAGGGGCTCTATGGCTACACCTTC. This chain links TRBV27 with TRBJ1-2; perhaps TRBD1 as D (6 bases). CDR1 MNHEY and CDR2 SMNVEV come from the germline V gene (reference sequence). There are 13 residues in the CDR3. V was cut by 5 bases and J by 4 bases, with 11 bases left in between.

The V gene is TRBV7-9, the J gene TRBJ1-1, with 10 bases that match TRBD1. CDR1 SEHNR and CDR2 FQNEAQ come from the germline V gene (reference sequence). V shed 3 bases and J 6 bases; nucleotides not matched to a gene: 7. This CDR3 contains 15 residues. In DNA form, the CDR3 reads TGTGCCAGCAGCTTCTCGGACAGGGGGTTCCCTGAAGCTTTCTTT. This encodes CASSFSDRGFPEAFF.

As DNA, the CDR3 is TGTGCCAGCAGTCTCACCGGGGGTCTTAAATACGAGCAGTACTTC. This gives the protein CASSLTGGLKYEQYF. The gene calls are TRBV27 and TRBJ2-7; a possible D gene is TRBD2 (6 bases). V was trimmed by 5 bases and J by 4 bases, leaving 18 bases between them. CDR1 is MNHEY, CDR2 SMNVEV, per germline (reference sequence). The CDR3 sequence is 15 residues long.

The chain recombines TRBV4-2 with TRBJ1-1; no clear D. The CDR3 is made up of 13 amino acids. From germline, CDR1 is LGHNA and CDR2 YNFKEQ. Trimming took off 4 bases at V and 11 bases at J, with 17 bases between the two ends. The CDR3 DNA reads as TGTGCCAGCAGCCGAGATGGAGGGTTACAGGCTTTCTTT. The encoded protein is CASSRDGGLQAFF.